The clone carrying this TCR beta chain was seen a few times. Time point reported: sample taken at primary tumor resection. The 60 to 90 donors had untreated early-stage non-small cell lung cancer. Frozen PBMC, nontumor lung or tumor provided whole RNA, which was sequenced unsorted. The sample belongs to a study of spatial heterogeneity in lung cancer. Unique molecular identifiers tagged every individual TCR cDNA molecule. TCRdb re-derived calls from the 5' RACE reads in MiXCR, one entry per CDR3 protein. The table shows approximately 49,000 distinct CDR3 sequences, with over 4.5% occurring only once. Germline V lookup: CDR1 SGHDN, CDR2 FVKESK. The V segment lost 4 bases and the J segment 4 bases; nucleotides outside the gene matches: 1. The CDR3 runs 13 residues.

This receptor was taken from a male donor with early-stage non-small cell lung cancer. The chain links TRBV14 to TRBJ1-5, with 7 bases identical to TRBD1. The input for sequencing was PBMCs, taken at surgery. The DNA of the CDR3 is TGTGCCAGCAGCCCAGGGGGGAATCAGCCCCAGCATTTT. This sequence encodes CASSPGGNQPQHF.